This TCR beta chain was sequenced during a study of cytomegalovirus exposure and HLA in healthy donors. Study background: Most donors, just over 80% of approximately 400 genotyped, fell in the Caucasian-associated ancestry cluster. Broader study findings: Among immune exposure information, only CMV serostatus was available. High sensitivity and specificity were reportedly achieved when the classifier diagnosed cytomegalovirus status. Accurate predictions that matched the HLA-A and HLA-B alleles of most subjects were reportedly made from TCR beta sequences.

PCR employed 60 Vbeta and 13 Jbeta primers. Repertoires were generated with immunoSEQ multiplex PCR, while TCRdb's copy carries only in-frame clones and drops some. The repertoire holds over 150,000 clones, with approximately 80% as singletons. V shed 5 bases and J 1 base; nucleotides not matched to a gene: 1. The CDR3 loop spans 13 amino acids. The germline V gene has CDR1 SGHTA and CDR2 FQGTGA. Worth noting for this clone: As yet, its antigen is unknown.

This TCR was sampled from a woman aged 25 to 39 in good health and CMV-seropositive. The rearrangement links TRBV7-3 to TRBJ1-1, with TRBD1 identical over 7 bases. The sample consisted of PBMCs. CDR3 in DNA: TGTGCCAGCAGCCGGACAGGGAACACTGAAGCTTTCTTT. The encoded protein is CASSRTGNTEAFF.